These T cell receptor beta chains were read from a single sample in a study of CD8+ T cells in alopecia areata. The repertoire was sequenced with immunoSEQ multiplex PCR; TCRdb's copy has only in-frame clones and lacks some. The profile shows hundreds of thousands of clones, 50% to 75% of them singletons. Source: CD4+ T cells sorted from blood, taken at approximately week 52, from a patient treated with tofacitinib. The source is a human donor with alopecia areata. CDR3s include the opening cysteine and the closing phenylalanine or tryptophan. The D gene is left open where the match is weak. Clone size appears in some rows only: once, few, many, or a class for an expanded clone.

J | size | D | V | DNA | CDR3
TRBJ1-1 | once | NA | TRBV30 | TGTGCCTGGAGCGATTTGGGCGTTAGGGCTTTCTTT | CAWSDLGVRAFF
TRBJ2-1 | few | NA | TRBV11-2 | TGTGCCAGCAGCTTAGGGGGAAGTCCGTTCTTC | CASSLGGSPFF
TRBJ1-5 | NA | TRBD1 | TRBV6-5 | TGTGCCAGCAAGGACAGGGGGAATCAGCCCCAGCATTTT | CASKDRGNQPQHF
TRBJ2-1 | once | NA | TRBV7-2 | TGTGCCAGCACCAGGGGCCTTTTCGGGGAGCAGTTCTTC | CASTRGLFGEQFF
TRBJ2-2 | many | NA | TRBV7-9 | TGTGCCAGCAGGCCTGGGGCTGCGAACACCGGGGAGCTGTTTTTT | CASRPGAANTGELFF
TRBJ1-5 | NA | NA | TRBV6-5 | TGTGCCAGCAGCCAGGAGAGCAATCAGCCCCAGCATTTT | CASSQESNQPQHF
TRBJ1-1 | NA | NA | TRBV7-8 | TGTGCCAGCAGCTTATACCCGGCGAACACTGAAGCTTTCTTT | CASSLYPANTEAFF
TRBJ1-1 | NA | TRBD1 | TRBV5-1 | TGCGCCAGCAGCACTGACAGGGTCGTGCAACAAGCTTTCTTT | CASSTDRVVQQAFF
TRBJ1-3 | NA | NA | TRBV4-1 | TGCGCCAGCAGCCAAGTGGATTTGGTACATTCTGGAAACACCATATATTTT | CASSQVDLVHSGNTIYF
TRBJ2-5 | NA | NA | TRBV7-3 | TGTGCCAGCAGCTCCCAGGGGGGCCAGACCCAGTACTTC | CASSSQGGQTQYF
TRBJ2-3 | NA | NA | TRBV4-2 | TGTGCCAGCAGCCAAGATGTAGATACGCAGTATTTT | CASSQDVDTQYF
TRBJ2-5 | few | NA | TRBV7-7 | TGTGCTAGCGGAGGGGCGGGTGAGACCCAGTACTTC | CASGGAGETQYF
TRBJ2-2 | few | TRBD1 | TRBV4-1 | TGCGCCAGCGGATGGGACAGGGCTAGGGGAAACACCGGGGAGCTGTTTTTT | CASGWDRARGNTGELFF
TRBJ2-3 | NA | NA | TRBV4-1 | TGCGCCAGCAGCCAAGAAGCGGTCACAGATACGCAGTATTTT | CASSQEAVTDTQYF
TRBJ1-2 | few | NA | TRBV6-6 | TGTGCCAGCAGGACAGGAGATGGCTACACCTTC | CASRTGDGYTF
TRBJ2-5 | NA | TRBD1 | TRBV9 | TGTGCCAGCAGCGAGGGACAGGGCCAAGAGACCCAGTACTTC | CASSEGQGQETQYF
TRBJ1-2 | NA | NA | TRBV29-1 | TGCAGCGTTAGCGGGTCCAGTGGCTACACCTTC | CSVSGSSGYTF
TRBJ2-5 | NA | TRBD2 | TRBV29-1 | TGCAGCGTTGAAATAGCGGGGGTAGAAGAGACCCAGTACTTC | CSVEIAGVEETQYF
TRBJ1-1 | few | NA | TRBV30 | TGTGCTACTAGGGGCAGGAAGAACACTGAAGCTTTCTTT | CATRGRKNTEAFF
TRBJ2-1 | NA | NA | TRBV7-9 | TGTGCCAGCAGTCGTGACCTGGCGGAGCAGTTCTTC | CASSRDLAEQFF
TRBJ2-2 | few | TRBD2 | TRBV7-6 | TGTGCCACGGACGGGGGGGCGAACACCGGGGAGCTGTTTTTT | CATDGGANTGELFF
TRBJ1-3 | NA | NA | TRBV29-1 | TGCAGCGTTGTAGCAGCCGGAAACACCATATATTTT | CSVVAAGNTIYF
TRBJ2-6 | few | NA | TRBV14 | TGTGCCAGCAGCCAAGCTGGGGCCAACGTCCTGACTTTC | CASSQAGANVLTF
TRBJ2-3 | NA | NA | TRBV29-1 | TGCAGCGGAGATACGCAGTATTTT | CSGDTQYF
TRBJ1-1 | NA | NA | TRBV25-1 | TGTGCCAGCACAGGGGTGGCGAACACTGAAGCTTTCTTT | CASTGVANTEAFF
TRBJ2-1 | NA | TRBD2 | TRBV29-1 | TGCAGCGTTGGGGGACTAGCGGGGGGACCCCTAAGGGATGAGCAGTTCTTC | CSVGGLAGGPLRDEQFF
TRBJ2-2 | NA | NA | TRBV7-9 | TGTGCCAGCAGCTCATTGGTAGCGAACACCGGGGAGCTGTTTTTT | CASSSLVANTGELFF
TRBJ2-5 | NA | NA | TRBV5-1 | TGCGCCAGCAGCTTGGACGGGGTATCCCAAGAGACCCAGTACTTC | CASSLDGVSQETQYF
TRBJ1-1 | NA | NA | TRBV29-1 | TGCAGCGTTGAGTCGGGGGCTAAAAGAGCTTTCTTT | CSVESGAKRAFF
TRBJ1-5 | NA | NA | TRBV30 | TGTGCCTGGAGTGTCATGAAGGATCAGCCCCAGCATTTT | CAWSVMKDQPQHF
TRBJ1-5 | NA | NA | TRBV9 | TGTGCCAGCAGCGTAGGTGCCGGTAATCAGCCCCAGCATTTT | CASSVGAGNQPQHF
TRBJ1-6 | once | NA | TRBV11-2 | TGTGCCAGCAGCTCCCTCCTTTCCGGGACCGTCTCACCCCTCCACTTT | CASSSLLSGTVSPLHF
TRBJ2-7 | NA | NA | TRBV7-9 | TGTGCCAGCAGCCCCCTACCGGGACCTTCAAAAGGCACCTACGAGCAGTACTTC | CASSPLPGPSKGTYEQYF
TRBJ2-5 | NA | NA | TRBV6-6 | TGTGCCAGCAGTTATATTGGCGCGGGGAACCAGTACTTC | CASSYIGAGNQYF
TRBJ2-3 | once | NA | TRBV29-1 | TGCAGCGTCCTAGCCGTTCCAGATACGCAGTATTTT | CSVLAVPDTQYF
TRBJ1-2 | NA | NA | TRBV20-1 | TGCAGTGCTCCAGGACCTTATGGCTACACCTTC | CSAPGPYGYTF
TRBJ2-3 | few | TRBD2 | TRBV7-3 | TGTGCCAGCAGCAACACCGGGACTAGGGCAGATACGCAGTATTTT | CASSNTGTRADTQYF